A selection of T cell receptor beta chains follows, all from one sample in a study of T cell changes during pregnancy in multiple sclerosis. This table comes from immunoSEQ multiplex PCR, and its TCRdb copy is limited to in-frame clones, with some not included. In the table there are roughly 50,000 clones, approximately 92% of which are singletons. Sequencing was performed on CD4+ T cells from peripheral blood mononuclear cells, taken in the third trimester of pregnancy. Source of these receptors: a female donor with multiple sclerosis, enrolled in a pregnancy study. Each CDR3 is given with its conserved first and last residue.

TRBV5-4 | CASSPGGTGSNYGYTF
TRBV30 | CAWTFGTGVSEKLFF
TRBV15 | CATGQGNTEAFF
TRBV1 | CTSSQVKPSPYLPQHF
TRBV30 | CAWSSGQGSYEQYF
TRBV10-3 | CAISEGHPGSNQPQHF
TRBV5-1 | CASSSKAQTSNTEAFF
TRBV6-6 | CASRGQGAAGANVLTF
TRBV28 | CASSPGTDTQYF
TRBV30 | CAWDGWGLETQYF
TRBV7-9 | CASSLREMSSYNSPLHF
TRBV7-9 | CASSFFGDTEAFF
TRBV27 | CASSLFWQRQGPYNEQFF
TRBV19 | CASRGQGGGEQYF
TRBV5-4 | CASSYPGANTEAFF
TRBV9 | CASSATGADTQYF
TRBV5-1 | CASSLDGTGADTQYF
TRBV19 | CASSPTGANYGYTF
TRBV28 | CASRSPYGYTF
TRBV25-1 | CASSLGQRNYGYTF
TRBV7-9 | CASSSSGRSGYTF
TRBV4-2 | CASSQPQGGTGGAETQYF
TRBV15 | CATSRDFDGGASTDTQYF
TRBV7-2 | CASSFPGGTIYF
TRBV6-5 | CASSYWTGMQVGEQYF
TRBV4-1 | CASSRETGSPYEQCF
TRBV9 | CASSVAGQTNSPLHF
TRBV19 | CASTEGSGNYGYTF
TRBV19 | CASSINRANTGELFF
TRBV6-5 | CASSYAPSGVGYEQYF
TRBV28 | CASSLVGQGTANQPQHF
TRBV2 | CASSVTEWGYTF
TRBV20-1 | CSARGGSGYTF
TRBV15 | CATSRDRQQETQYF
TRBV2 | CASSRTGGRIYEQYF
TRBV10-3 | CAISESRTGDEQFF
TRBV6-1 | CASRDGDQPQHF
TRBV11-1 | CASSLKQEVAFF
TRBV7-7 | CASSIDYRETQYF
TRBV11-2 | CASSHFGGMDEKLFF
TRBV7-9 | CASSLLRGTGFAGELFF
TRBV4-2 | CASGASGGVGTDTQYF
TRBV6-5 | CASSYEQGREKLFF
TRBV6-1 | CASRRGLGANVLTF
TRBV6-5 | CASLDRGNEQFF
TRBV7-8 | CASSFGTGTEAFF
TRBV30 | CAWSVLGGGDTGELFF
TRBV6-5 | CATSWERNQPQHF
TRBV29-1 | CSVWNPGADTQYF
TRBV27 | CASSWTGSSGNTIYF